The 22 T cell receptor beta chains reported below all come from one sample, sequenced in a study of spatial heterogeneity in lung cancer. TCRdb analysed the 5' RACE reads with MiXCR anew, one entry per CDR3 protein. Of approximately 52,000 distinct CDR3 sequences in the sample, less than 9% are singletons; the top ten hold roughly 2.7%. Time point in this sample: sample taken at primary tumor resection. Without sorting, whole RNA was sequenced from tumor, nontumor lung or frozen PBMC. This specimen consisted of PBMCs, obtained at surgery. The receptor set was obtained from a female donor with early-stage non-small cell lung cancer.

This clonotype has at least ten counts. The chain carries TRBV9 and TRBJ2-1, with a possible D match to TRBD2 (9 bases). The CDR3 has 17 residues. The germline gives CDR1 SGDLS, CDR2 YYNGEE. V dropped 4 bases and J dropped 2 bases, with 19 bases sitting between them. The CDR3 nucleotides are TGTGCCAGCAGCCCCTCAGGGGGCGGGGGGGCCTACAATGAGCAGTTCTTC. Residues: CASSPSGGGGAYNEQFF.

This clonotype was seen repeatedly, ten times or more. CDR3 protein: CASSLVAGANEQFF. CDR3 coding DNA: TGTGCCAGCAGCTTGGTAGCGGGGGCTAATGAGCAGTTCTTC. V is TRBV7-9 and J is TRBJ2-1; 9 nucleotides agree with TRBD2. The CDR3 has 14 residues. CDR1 is SEHNR, CDR2 FQNEAQ, per germline (reference sequence). Trimming cost V 3 bases and J 7 bases; bases outside gene matches: 4.

Ten or more counts support this clonotype. The chain has TRBV24-1 and TRBJ2-1; D is possibly TRBD1 or TRBD2 (5 bases each). Trimming took off 5 bases at V and 6 bases at J, with 19 bases between the two ends. Germline V gene lookup returns CDR1 KGHDR and CDR2 SFDVKD. This CDR3 spans 16 amino acids. CDR3: CATSARGRKLGNEQFF. The CDR3 nucleotides are TGTGCCACCAGTGCCCGGGGACGAAAGCTAGGCAATGAGCAGTTCTTC.

The sample holds a few counts of this clonotype. The gene calls are TRBV10-3 and TRBJ2-7; D is possibly TRBD2 (6 bases). V dropped 6 bases and J dropped 2 bases, with 14 bases sitting between them. CDR3 length: 14 residues. Germline CDR1 is ENHRY and CDR2 is SYGVKD. The CDR3 spells CAISPGVNTYEQYF. In nucleotides, the CDR3 is TGTGCCATCAGCCCGGGGGTGAACACCTACGAGCAGTACTTC.

This clonotype has a count of ten or more. The chain couples TRBV3-1 to TRBJ2-3; D gene uncertain. The V and J ends lost 4 bases and 1 base respectively, with 9 bases between them. The CDR3 runs 14 residues. Germline CDR1 is LGHDT and CDR2 is YNNKEL (reference sequence). As DNA, the CDR3 is TGTGCCAGCAGCCGAGCGACTGGCACAGATACGCAGTATTTT. Its protein product is CASSRATGTDTQYF.

Ten or more counts support this clonotype. The chain couples TRBV20-1 to TRBJ2-5; a possible D gene is TRBD1 (6 bases). This CDR3 comprises 15 residues. Trimming left V 4 bases short and J 1 base short, with 16 bases between. Germline loops: CDR1 DFQATT, CDR2 SNEGSKA (reference sequence). The CDR3 here is CSAISQGWAQETQYF. In DNA, the CDR3 is TGCAGTGCTATATCACAGGGTTGGGCCCAAGAGACCCAGTACTTC.

The chain recombines TRBV3-1 with TRBJ2-7; no firm D call. The germline gives CDR1 LGHDT, CDR2 YNNKEL (reference sequence). This CDR3 is built from 12 residues. V lost 8 bases to trimming and J lost 4 bases, with 12 bases between them. The CDR3 bases are TGTGCCAGCGGCCTCGTAGGGTACGAGCAGTACTTC. It specifies CASGLVGYEQYF.

This chain's CDR3 is CASSYFGEDPRVSSYNEQFF. CDR3 nucleotide sequence: TGTGCCAGCAGCTACTTCGGGGAAGACCCGAGGGTTAGCTCCTACAATGAGCAGTTCTTC. The V and J genes are TRBV7-2 and TRBJ2-1, with a tentative D call TRBD2 (5 bases). Germline CDR1 reads SGHTA; CDR2 reads FQGNSA. The V end lost 4 bases, the J end lost 0 bases, and 25 bases lay between the germline ends. The CDR3 has 20 residues.

This chain connects TRBV20-1 to TRBJ1-3; TRBD1 matches 8 bases. Germline CDR1 and CDR2: DFQATT and SNEGSKA (reference sequence). CDR3 length: 15 residues. Trimming at V came to 3 bases and at J to 4 bases, leaving 8 bases not matched to a gene. The CDR3 nucleotides read TGCAGTGCTAGGGACAGGGTAGGCCGAGGAAACACCATATATTTT. Encoded protein: CSARDRVGRGNTIYF.

This clonotype was counted ten times or more. The chain recombines TRBV29-1 with TRBJ2-5, with D possibly being TRBD1 (6 bases). V lost 4 bases to trimming and J lost 5 bases, with 20 bases between them. Germline CDR1 is SQVTM and CDR2 is ANQGSEA. CDR3 length: 15 amino acids. In DNA, the CDR3 is TGCAGCGTTGCTCGGTCCTCAGGGGTGGGGGAGACCCAGTACTTC. Residues: CSVARSSGVGETQYF.

There are many counts of this clonotype. V gene TRBV19 combines with J gene TRBJ2-2; a possible D gene is TRBD1 (6 bases). The ends were cut back, 9 bases at V and 6 bases at J, with 11 bases in the middle. The CDR3 contains 12 residues. Germline CDR1 and CDR2: LNHDA and SQIVND (reference sequence). The chain's CDR3 is CASHGTSGELFF. CDR3 in DNA: TGTGCCAGCCACGGGACATCCGGGGAGCTGTTTTTT.

The chain joins TRBV24-1 to TRBJ2-1, with 9 nucleotides matching TRBD1. This CDR3 region has 15 residues. CDR1 and CDR2 from the germline V gene are KGHDR and SFDVKD. Unmatched junction bases numbered 10, after V lost 7 bases and J lost 7 bases. The CDR3 protein is CATSAEGQGFNEQFF. For the CDR3, the DNA is TGTGCCACCAGCGCTGAGGGACAGGGCTTTAATGAGCAGTTCTTC.

This clonotype was seen many times. V and J are TRBV5-1 and TRBJ1-6; 7 nucleotides align to TRBD1. Losses at the gene ends were 2 bases for V and 8 bases for J; bases not matched to a gene: 7. Germline CDR1 SGHRS, CDR2 YFSETQ. The CDR3 covers 15 residues. DNA for the CDR3: TGCGCCAGCAGCTTAACGGACAGGCGGGATTCACCCCTCCACTTT. Its translation is CASSLTDRRDSPLHF.

The sample holds many counts of this clonotype. The chain links TRBV19 to TRBJ2-3; TRBD2 matches at 7 bases. The germline CDR1 and CDR2 sequences are LNHDA and SQIVND (reference sequence). V was clipped by 3 bases and J by 8 bases; unmatched bases: 2. The CDR3 is 12 amino acids. CDR3 sequence reads: CASSISGGTQYF. In DNA form, the CDR3 reads TGTGCCAGTAGTATTTCGGGGGGTACGCAGTATTTT.

This clonotype has a count of ten or more. The chain recombines TRBV28 with TRBJ2-3; 7 bases fit TRBD2. Germline V gives CDR1 MDHEN, CDR2 SYDVKM. The CDR3 is made up of 13 amino acids. After removal of 6 bases from V and 1 base from J, the junction contained 1 base not matched to a gene. The CDR3 DNA reads TGTGCCAGCAGGGCGGGGGGCACAGATACGCAGTATTTT. Encoded protein: CASRAGGTDTQYF. The whole variable domain, remainder taken from reference TRBV28 and TRBJ2-3, is DVKVTQSSRYLVKRTGEKVFLECVQDMDHENMFWYRQDPGLGLRLIYFSYDVKMKEKGDIPEGYSVSREKKERFSLILESASTNQTSMYLCASRAGGTDTQYFGPGTRLTVL.

This clonotype was observed a few times. This chain links TRBV5-1 with TRBJ2-2; 9 nucleotides line up with TRBD1. This CDR3 is built from 15 residues. Trimming removed 4 bases from V and 4 bases from J; junction bases left unmatched: 5. Looked up from germline, CDR1 is SGHRS and CDR2 is YFSETQ. The CDR3 sequence: CASSITGGLTGELFF. For the CDR3, the DNA is TGCGCCAGCAGCATAACAGGGGGCCTCACCGGGGAGCTGTTTTTT.

This clonotype was detected many times. V gene TRBV15 combines with J gene TRBJ2-2; D remains unclear. The CDR3 totals 14 residues. Looked up from germline, CDR1 is LNHNV and CDR2 is YYDKDF (reference sequence). V lost 0 bases to trimming and J lost 6 bases, with 8 bases between them. CDR3 region: CATSREIEAGELFF. The CDR3 DNA reads TGTGCCACCAGCAGAGAGATCGAGGCCGGGGAGCTGTTTTTT. The variable domain in full, completed from reference TRBV15 and TRBJ2-2, reads DAMVIQNPRYQVTQFGKPVTLSCSQTLNHNVMYWYQQKSSQAPKLLFHYYDKDFNNEADTPDNFQSRRPNTSFCFLDIRSPGLGDTAMYLCATSREIEAGELFFGEGSRLTVL.

The J gene is TRBJ2-1, the V gene TRBV27; tentatively, D is TRBD1 (6 bases). This CDR3 has 15 amino acids. CDR1 is MNHEY, CDR2 SMNVEV, per germline (reference sequence). V shed 6 bases and J shed 0 bases, with 12 bases lying between them. This CDR3 reads CASRTGQSSYNEQFF. The CDR3 region has the DNA TGTGCCAGCAGGACGGGACAAAGCTCCTACAATGAGCAGTTCTTC.

The J gene is TRBJ1-3, the V gene TRBV18; D is ambiguous. This CDR3 spans 18 amino acids. In germline, CDR1 is KGHSH, CDR2 LQKENI. V lost 2 bases, J lost 3 bases, and 20 bases lay in between. The CDR3 nucleotides are TGTGCCAGCTCACCAAAGTCGACTGGGAGTCGGCGTGGAAACACCATATATTTT. Translating gives CASSPKSTGSRRGNTIYF.

This clonotype was counted at least ten times. V is TRBV6-2 or TRBV6-3 and J is TRBJ2-5; D gene unclear. Germline CDR1 and CDR2: MNHEY and SVGEGT. V dropped 5 bases and J dropped 7 bases, with 8 bases sitting between them. CDR3 size: 11 residues. The CDR3 loop is CASSPMGTQYF. DNA of the CDR3: TGTGCCAGCAGTCCCATGGGGACCCAGTACTTC.

This clonotype has at least ten counts. This rearrangement joins TRBV7-9 to TRBJ2-1, with unresolved D. Germline assignment: CDR1 SEHNR and CDR2 FQNEAQ (reference sequence). Trimming removed 2 bases from V and 0 bases from J, with 8 bases in between. The CDR3 sequence is 15 residues long. In nucleotides, the CDR3 is TGTGCCAGCAGCTTATGGCAGGCCTCCTACAATGAGCAGTTCTTC. It codes for CASSLWQASYNEQFF.

This clonotype was counted at least ten times. The rearrangement links TRBV4-3 to TRBJ2-2; tentative D call: TRBD2 (5 bases). This CDR3 has 11 residues. The germline gives CDR1 LGHNA, CDR2 YSLEER. Trimming cost V 4 bases and J 13 bases, with 10 bases left between them. The DNA of the CDR3 is TGCGCCAGCAGCCTTGGGGAGCGGCTGTTTTTT. It specifies CASSLGERLFF.